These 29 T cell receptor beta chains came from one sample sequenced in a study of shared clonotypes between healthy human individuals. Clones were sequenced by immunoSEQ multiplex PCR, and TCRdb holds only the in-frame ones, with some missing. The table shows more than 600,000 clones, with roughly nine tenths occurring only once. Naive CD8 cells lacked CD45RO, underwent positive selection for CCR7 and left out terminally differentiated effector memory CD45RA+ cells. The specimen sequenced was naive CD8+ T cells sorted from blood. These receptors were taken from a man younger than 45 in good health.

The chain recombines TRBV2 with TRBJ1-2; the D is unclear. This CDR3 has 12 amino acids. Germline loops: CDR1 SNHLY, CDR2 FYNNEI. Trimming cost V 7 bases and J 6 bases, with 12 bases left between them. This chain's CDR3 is CASTGIRNGYTF. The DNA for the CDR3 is TGTGCCAGCACCGGGATACGGAATGGCTACACCTTC.

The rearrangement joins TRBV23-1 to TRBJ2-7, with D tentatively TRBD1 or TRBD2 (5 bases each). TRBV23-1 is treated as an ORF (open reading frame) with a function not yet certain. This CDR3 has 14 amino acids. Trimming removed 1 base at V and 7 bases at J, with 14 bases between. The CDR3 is CASSQFRRDGEQYF. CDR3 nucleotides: TGCGCCAGCAGTCAATTCCGCAGGGACGGGGAGCAGTACTTC.

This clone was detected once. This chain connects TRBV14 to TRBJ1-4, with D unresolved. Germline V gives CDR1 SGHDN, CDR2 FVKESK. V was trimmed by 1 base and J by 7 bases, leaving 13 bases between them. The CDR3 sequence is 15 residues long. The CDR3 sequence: CASSQGEGRGEKLFF. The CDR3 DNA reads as TGTGCCAGCAGCCAAGGGGAAGGGAGAGGTGAAAAACTGTTTTTT.

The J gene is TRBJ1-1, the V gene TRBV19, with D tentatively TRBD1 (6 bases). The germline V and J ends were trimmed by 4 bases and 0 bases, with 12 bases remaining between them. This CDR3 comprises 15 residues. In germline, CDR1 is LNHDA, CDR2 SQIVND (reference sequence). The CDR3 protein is CASSTWTDLNTEAFF. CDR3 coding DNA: TGTGCCAGTAGTACATGGACAGATCTGAACACTGAAGCTTTCTTT. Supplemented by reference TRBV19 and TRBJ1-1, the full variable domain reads DGGITQSPKYLFRKEGQNVTLSCEQNLNHDAMYWYRQDPGQGLRLIYYSQIVNDFQKGDIAEGYSVSREKKESFPLTVTSAQKNPTAFYLCASSTWTDLNTEAFFGQGTRLTVV.

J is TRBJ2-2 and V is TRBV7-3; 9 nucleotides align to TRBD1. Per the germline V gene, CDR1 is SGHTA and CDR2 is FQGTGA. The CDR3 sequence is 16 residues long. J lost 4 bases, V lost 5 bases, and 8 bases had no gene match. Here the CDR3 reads CASSTSGTGPTGELFF. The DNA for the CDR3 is TGTGCCAGCAGCACATCCGGGACAGGGCCCACCGGGGAGCTGTTTTTT.

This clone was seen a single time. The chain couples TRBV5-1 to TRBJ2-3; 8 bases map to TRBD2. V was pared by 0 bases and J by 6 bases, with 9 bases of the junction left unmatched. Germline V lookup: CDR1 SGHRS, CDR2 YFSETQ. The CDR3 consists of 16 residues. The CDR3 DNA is TGCGCCAGCAGCTTGGCCCTGGGTAGCGGGAAGGATACGCAGTATTTT. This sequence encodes CASSLALGSGKDTQYF.

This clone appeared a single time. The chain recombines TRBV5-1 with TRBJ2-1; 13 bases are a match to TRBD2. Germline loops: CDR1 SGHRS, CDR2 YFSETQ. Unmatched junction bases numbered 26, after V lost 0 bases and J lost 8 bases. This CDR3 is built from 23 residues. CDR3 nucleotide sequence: TGCGCCAGCAGCTTGGTACTACAGGGGCTTTCACTAGCGGGAGGGCCCGGCGGGGATGAGCAGTTCTTC. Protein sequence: CASSLVLQGLSLAGGPGGDEQFF.

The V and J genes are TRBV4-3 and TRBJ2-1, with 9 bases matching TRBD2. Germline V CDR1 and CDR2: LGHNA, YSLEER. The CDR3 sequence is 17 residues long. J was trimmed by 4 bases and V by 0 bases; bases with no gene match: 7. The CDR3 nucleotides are TGCGCCAGCAGCCAAGAACTCGCGGGAGGGCCGTACAATGAGCAGTTCTTC. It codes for CASSQELAGGPYNEQFF.

The CDR3 region has the DNA TGTGCCAGCAGTTCCCTAGAGAGGGGCCCCGAAGCAGCCTACAATGAGCAGTTCTTC. This gives the protein CASSSLERGPEAAYNEQFF. The chain carries TRBV28 and TRBJ2-1; D possibly uses TRBD1 or TRBD2 (5 bases each). The CDR3 contains 19 residues. V lost 4 bases to trimming and J lost 2 bases, with 24 bases between them. Germline assignment: CDR1 MDHEN and CDR2 SYDVKM.

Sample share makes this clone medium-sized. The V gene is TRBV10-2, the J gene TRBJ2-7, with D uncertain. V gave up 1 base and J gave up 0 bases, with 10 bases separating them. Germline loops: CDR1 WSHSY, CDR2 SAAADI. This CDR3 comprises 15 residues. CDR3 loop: CASSEWSTASYEQYF. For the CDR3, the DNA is TGCGCCAGCAGTGAGTGGAGTACGGCCTCCTACGAGCAGTACTTC.

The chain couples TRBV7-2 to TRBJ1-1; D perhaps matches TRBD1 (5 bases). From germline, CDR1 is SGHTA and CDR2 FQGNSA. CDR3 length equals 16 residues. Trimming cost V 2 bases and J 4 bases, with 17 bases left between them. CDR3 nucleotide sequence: TGTGCCAGCAGCTTAAGGGCGGACACTCTAATCACTGAAGCTTTCTTT. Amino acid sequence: CASSLRADTLITEAFF.

CDR3 bases: TGTGCCAGCAGTGGGACTAGCGGGGAGCTGTTTTTT. Its protein product is CASSGTSGELFF. The chain employs TRBV2 and TRBJ2-2; 7 nucleotides agree with TRBD2. The CDR3 has 12 residues. Germline-derived CDR1 and CDR2 are SNHLY and FYNNEI. J lost 7 bases, V lost 4 bases, and 0 bases had no gene match.

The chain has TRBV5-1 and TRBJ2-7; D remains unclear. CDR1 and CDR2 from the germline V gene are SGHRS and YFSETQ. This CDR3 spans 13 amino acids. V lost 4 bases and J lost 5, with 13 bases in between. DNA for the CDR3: TGCGCCAGCAGCCCGGACCGAGAAGACGAGCAGTACTTC. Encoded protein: CASSPDREDEQYF. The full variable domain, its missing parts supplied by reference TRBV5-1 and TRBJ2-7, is KAGVTQTPRYLIKTRGQQVTLSCSPISGHRSVSWYQQTPGQGLQFLFEYFSETQRNKGNFPGRFSGRQFSNSRSEMNVSTLELGDSALYLCASSPDREDEQYFGPGTRLTVT.

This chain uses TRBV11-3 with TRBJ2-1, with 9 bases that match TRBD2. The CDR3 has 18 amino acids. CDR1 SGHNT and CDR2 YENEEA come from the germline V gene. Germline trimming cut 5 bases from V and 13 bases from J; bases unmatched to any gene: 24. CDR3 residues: CASSPRRGELAGPHRQFF. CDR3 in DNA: TGTGCCAGCAGCCCAAGAAGGGGTGAACTAGCGGGTCCGCACAGACAGTTCTTC.

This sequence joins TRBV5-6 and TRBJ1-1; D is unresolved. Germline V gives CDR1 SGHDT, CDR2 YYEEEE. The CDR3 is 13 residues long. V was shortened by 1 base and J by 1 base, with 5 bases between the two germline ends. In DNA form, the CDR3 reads TGTGCCAGCAGCTTGCAGCGGAACACTGAAGCTTTCTTT. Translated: CASSLQRNTEAFF.

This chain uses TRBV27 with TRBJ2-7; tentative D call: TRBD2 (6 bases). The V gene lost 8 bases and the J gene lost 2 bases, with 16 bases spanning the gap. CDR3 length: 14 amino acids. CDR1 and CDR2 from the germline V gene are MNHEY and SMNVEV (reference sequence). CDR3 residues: CASYPRGLAYEQYF. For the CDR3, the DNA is TGTGCCAGCTACCCCCGGGGGTTGGCCTACGAGCAGTACTTC.

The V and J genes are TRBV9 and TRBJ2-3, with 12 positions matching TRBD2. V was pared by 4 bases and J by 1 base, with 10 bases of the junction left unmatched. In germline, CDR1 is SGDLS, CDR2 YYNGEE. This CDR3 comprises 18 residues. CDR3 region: CASSRGLAGQVGTDTQYF. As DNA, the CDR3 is TGTGCCAGCAGCCGTGGACTAGCGGGACAGGTTGGCACAGATACGCAGTATTTT.

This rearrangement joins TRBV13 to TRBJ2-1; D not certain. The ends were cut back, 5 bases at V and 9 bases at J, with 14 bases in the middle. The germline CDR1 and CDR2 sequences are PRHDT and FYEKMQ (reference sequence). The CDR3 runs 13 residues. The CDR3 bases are TGTGCCAGCAGCCGTACGCCCTGGGGTGAGCAGTTCTTC. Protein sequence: CASSRTPWGEQFF.

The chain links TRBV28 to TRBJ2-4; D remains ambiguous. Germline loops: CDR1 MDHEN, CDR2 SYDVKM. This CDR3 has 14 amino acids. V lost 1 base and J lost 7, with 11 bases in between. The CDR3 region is CASSLLAEDNIQYF. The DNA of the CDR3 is TGTGCCAGCAGTTTATTGGCAGAGGACAACATTCAGTACTTC.

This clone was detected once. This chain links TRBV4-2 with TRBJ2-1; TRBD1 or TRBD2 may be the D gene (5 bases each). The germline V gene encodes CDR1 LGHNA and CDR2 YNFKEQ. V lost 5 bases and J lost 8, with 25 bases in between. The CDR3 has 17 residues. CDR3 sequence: CASSNPWSGPDKDEQFF. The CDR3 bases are TGTGCCAGCAGCAATCCGTGGTCGGGGCCCGATAAGGATGAGCAGTTCTTC.

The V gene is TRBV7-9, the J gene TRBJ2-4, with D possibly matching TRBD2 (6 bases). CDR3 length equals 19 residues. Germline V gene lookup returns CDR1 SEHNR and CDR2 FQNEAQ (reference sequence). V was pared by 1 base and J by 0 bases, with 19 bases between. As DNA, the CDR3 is TGTGCCAGCAGCTTAGTGGGGGGTGGGAGACCCCTAGCCAAAAACATTCAGTACTTC. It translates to CASSLVGGGRPLAKNIQYF.

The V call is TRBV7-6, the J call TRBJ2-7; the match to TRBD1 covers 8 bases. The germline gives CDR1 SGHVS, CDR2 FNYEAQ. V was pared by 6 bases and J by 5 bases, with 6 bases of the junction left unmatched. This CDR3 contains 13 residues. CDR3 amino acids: CASSIWTGNEQYF. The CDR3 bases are TGTGCCAGCAGTATATGGACAGGGAACGAGCAGTACTTC.

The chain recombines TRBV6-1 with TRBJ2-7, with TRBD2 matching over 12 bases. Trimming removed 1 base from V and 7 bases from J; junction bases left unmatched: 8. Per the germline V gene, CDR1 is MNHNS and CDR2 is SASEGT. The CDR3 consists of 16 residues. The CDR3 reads CASSEVLAGGYTEQYF. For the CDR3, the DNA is TGTGCCAGCAGTGAAGTACTAGCGGGAGGCTATACGGAGCAGTACTTC.

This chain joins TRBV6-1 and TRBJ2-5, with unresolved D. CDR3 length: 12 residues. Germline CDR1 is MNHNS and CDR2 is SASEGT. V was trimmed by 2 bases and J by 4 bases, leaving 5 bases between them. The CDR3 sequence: CASSEWIETQYF. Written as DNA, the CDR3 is TGTGCCAGCAGTGAATGGATAGAGACCCAGTACTTC.

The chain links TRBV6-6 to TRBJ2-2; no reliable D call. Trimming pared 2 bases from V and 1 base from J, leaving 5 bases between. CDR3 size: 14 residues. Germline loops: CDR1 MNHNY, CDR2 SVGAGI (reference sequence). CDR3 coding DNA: TGTGCCAGCAGTTACGCCAGGAACACCGGGGAGCTGTTTTTT. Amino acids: CASSYARNTGELFF.

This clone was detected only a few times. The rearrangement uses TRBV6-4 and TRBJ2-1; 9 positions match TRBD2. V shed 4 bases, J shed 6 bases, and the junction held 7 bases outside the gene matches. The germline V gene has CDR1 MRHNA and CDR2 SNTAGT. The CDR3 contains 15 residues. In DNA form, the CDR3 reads TGTGCCAGCAGTGTGATTTCTAGCGGGGCCAATGAGCAGTTCTTC. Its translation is CASSVISSGANEQFF.

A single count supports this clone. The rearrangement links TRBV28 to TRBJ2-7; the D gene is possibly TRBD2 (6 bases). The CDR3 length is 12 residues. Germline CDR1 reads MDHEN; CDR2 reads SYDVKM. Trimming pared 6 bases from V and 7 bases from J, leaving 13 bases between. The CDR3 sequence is CASRLAFGEQYF. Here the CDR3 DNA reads TGTGCCAGCAGACTAGCTTTTGGTGAGCAGTACTTC.

The CDR3 DNA follows: TGTGCCAGCTCAGGTGGGAGTCACACAGATACGCAGTATTTT. Translated, it gives CASSGGSHTDTQYF. The rearrangement uses TRBV5-4 and TRBJ2-3; a weak D match, TRBD2 (5 bases). The CDR3 sequence is 14 residues long. The germline V gene has CDR1 SGHNT and CDR2 YYREEE (reference sequence). V was shortened by 7 bases and J by 2 bases, with 14 bases between the two germline ends.

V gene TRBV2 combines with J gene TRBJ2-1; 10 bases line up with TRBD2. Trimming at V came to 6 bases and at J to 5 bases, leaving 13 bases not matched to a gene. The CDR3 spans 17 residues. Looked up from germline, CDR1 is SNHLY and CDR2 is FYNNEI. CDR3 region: CASSVEREGGSNNEQFF. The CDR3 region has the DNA TGTGCCAGCAGCGTCGAGCGGGAGGGCGGGTCCAACAATGAGCAGTTCTTC.